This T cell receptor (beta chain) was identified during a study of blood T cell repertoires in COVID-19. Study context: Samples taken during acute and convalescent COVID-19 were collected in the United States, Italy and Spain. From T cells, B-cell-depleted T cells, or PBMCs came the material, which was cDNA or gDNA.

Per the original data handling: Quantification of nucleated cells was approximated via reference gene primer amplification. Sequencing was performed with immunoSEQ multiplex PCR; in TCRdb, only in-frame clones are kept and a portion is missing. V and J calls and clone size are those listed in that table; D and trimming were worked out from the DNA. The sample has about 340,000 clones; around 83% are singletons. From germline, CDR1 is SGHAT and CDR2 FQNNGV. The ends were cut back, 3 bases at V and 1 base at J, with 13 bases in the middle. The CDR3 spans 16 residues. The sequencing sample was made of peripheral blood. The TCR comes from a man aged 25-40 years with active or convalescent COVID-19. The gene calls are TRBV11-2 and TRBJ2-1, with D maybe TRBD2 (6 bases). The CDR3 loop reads CASSLSVAGSYNEQFF. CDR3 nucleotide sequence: TGTGCCAGCAGCTTGTCGGTGGCGGGATCCTACAATGAGCAGTTCTTC. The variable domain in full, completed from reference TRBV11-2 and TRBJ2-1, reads EAGVAQSPRYKIIEKRQSVAFWCNPISGHATLYWYQQILGQGPKLLIQFQNNGVVDDSQLPKDRFSAERLKGVDSTLKIQPAKLEDSAVYLCASSLSVAGSYNEQFFGPGTRLTVL.